The 20 T cell receptor beta chains given below trace back to one sample, sequenced in a study of cytomegalovirus exposure and HLA in healthy donors. The PCR contained 60 Vbeta and 13 Jbeta primers. Produced via immunoSEQ multiplex PCR; TCRdb's table is partial and in-frame only. The sample lists approximately 240,000 clones; around nine tenths were seen once. The material sequenced was PBMCs. The receptors originated from a woman aged 18 to 35 in good health and CMV-seronegative.

The chain joins TRBV10-1 to TRBJ2-3, with D hard to call. Germline CDR1 and CDR2: WNHNN and SYGVQD (reference sequence). Trimming took off 1 base at V and 9 bases at J, with 14 bases between the two ends. The CDR3 sequence is 14 residues long. The CDR3 DNA reads as TGCGCCAGCAGTGAGTTTTCAGTCCCAACGACGCAGTATTTT. It specifies CASSEFSVPTTQYF.

The chain is built from TRBV5-1 and TRBJ2-7, with 8 bases that match TRBD2. V lost 4 bases and J lost 0; bases outside the gene matches: 3. Germline CDR1 is SGHRS and CDR2 is YFSETQ. The length of the CDR3 is 14 residues. CDR3 DNA sequence: TGCGCCAGCAGCATAGCGGGATTCTCCTACGAGCAGTACTTC. Its protein product is CASSIAGFSYEQYF.

This rearrangement joins TRBV4-3 to TRBJ1-1; tentatively, D is TRBD1 (5 bases). The germline V gene has CDR1 LGHNA and CDR2 YSLEER. Trimming took 0 bases from V and 0 from J, leaving 8 bases between them. CDR3 length: 15 amino acids. CDR3 in DNA: TGCGCCAGCAGCCAAGAAACAGGACTGAACACTGAAGCTTTCTTT. It translates to CASSQETGLNTEAFF.

The chain employs TRBV9 and TRBJ1-3, with 8 positions matching TRBD1. Germline assignment: CDR1 SGDLS and CDR2 YYNGEE. The CDR3 is 18 amino acids. Losses at the gene ends were 0 bases for V and 1 base for J; bases not matched to a gene: 9. The CDR3 sequence: CASSVDLSGGVSGNTIYF. The CDR3 bases are TGTGCCAGCAGCGTAGATCTTTCAGGGGGCGTTTCTGGAAACACCATATATTTT.

V is TRBV4-3 and J is TRBJ2-3; 11 bases are a match to TRBD2. The CDR3 is 20 residues long. Germline values: CDR1 LGHNA, CDR2 YSLEER. J lost 0 bases, V lost 0 bases, and 11 bases had no gene match. The CDR3 protein is CASSQDQASGGWTSTDTQYF. CDR3 in DNA: TGCGCCAGCAGCCAAGATCAGGCTAGCGGGGGGTGGACTAGCACAGATACGCAGTATTTT.

The chain employs TRBV19 and TRBJ1-5; possible D gene TRBD1, 5 bases. This CDR3 is 14 amino acids long. V dropped 8 bases and J dropped 4 bases, with 15 bases sitting between them. Germline lookup yields CDR1 LNHDA and CDR2 SQIVND (reference sequence). DNA of the CDR3: TGTGCCAGTCGGCCCGGGACTACAAATCAGCCCCAGCATTTT. Amino acid sequence: CASRPGTTNQPQHF.

The chain joins TRBV2 to TRBJ1-2; D not resolved. Germline V gene data show CDR1 as SNHLY and CDR2 as FYNNEI. V was trimmed by 4 bases and J by 4 bases, leaving 10 bases between them. The CDR3 length is 13 residues. CDR3 sequence: CASSGTRSYGYTF. CDR3 nucleotide sequence: TGTGCCAGCAGTGGTACTCGGAGCTATGGCTACACCTTC.

The sample holds one count of this clone. The chain employs TRBV2 and TRBJ2-7; no definite D call. This CDR3 comprises 13 residues. V was cut by 2 bases and J by 7 bases, with 12 bases left in between. In germline, CDR1 is SNHLY, CDR2 FYNNEI. CDR3 nucleotide sequence: TGTGCCAGCAGTGAAATGCTTGAGTGGGAGCAGTACTTC. Translation: CASSEMLEWEQYF. Looking up the rest from reference TRBV2 and TRBJ2-7 gives the full variable domain: EPEVTQTPSHQVTQMGQEVILRCVPISNHLYFYWYRQILGQKVEFLVSFYNNEISEKSEIFDDQFSVERPDGSNFTLKIRSTKLEDSAMYFCASSEMLEWEQYFGPGTRLTVT.

The rearrangement joins TRBV18 to TRBJ2-2; perhaps TRBD1 as D (6 bases). The V and J ends lost 4 bases and 8 bases respectively, with 17 bases between them. The V gene's germline CDR1 is KGHSH and CDR2 LQKENI. The CDR3 consists of 15 residues. This CDR3 is CASSRSTGELGELFF. The CDR3 DNA reads as TGTGCCAGCTCACGGTCGACAGGAGAGTTGGGGGAGCTGTTTTTT.

A single count supports this clone. The chain is built from TRBV19 and TRBJ1-1; 7 bases map to TRBD1. Germline CDR1 and CDR2: LNHDA and SQIVND (reference sequence). Trimming removed 5 bases from V and 4 bases from J; junction bases left unmatched: 10. The CDR3 contains 15 residues. CDR3 sequence reads: CASSPEGAWGTEAFF. The CDR3 nucleotides are TGTGCCAGTAGTCCCGAGGGGGCCTGGGGCACTGAAGCTTTCTTT.

The chain is built from TRBV2 and TRBJ1-3, with D possibly TRBD1 on 5 matching bases. CDR1 and CDR2 (germline): SNHLY, FYNNEI. The V gene lost 6 bases and the J gene lost 0 bases, with 18 bases spanning the gap. The CDR3 extends over 17 amino acids. CDR3 protein: CASRVDLRGSSGNTIYF. The CDR3 coding sequence is TGTGCCAGCAGGGTCGACCTTCGGGGGAGCTCTGGAAACACCATATATTTT.

V and J are TRBV6-5 and TRBJ1-1, with TRBD1 matching 7 bases. Germline V lookup: CDR1 MNHEY, CDR2 SVGAGI. This CDR3 comprises 16 residues. The junction had 9 bases not matched to a gene; V was cut back by 4 bases and J by 1 base. The CDR3 is CASSSDRDSKNTEAFF. CDR3 in DNA: TGTGCCAGCAGTTCAGACCGGGACAGTAAGAACACTGAAGCTTTCTTT.

This clone was counted a few times. The chain is built from TRBV5-8 and TRBJ2-3; 15 nucleotides align to TRBD2. The CDR3 spans 18 residues. With V trimmed by 3 bases and J by 5 bases, 10 bases remained unmatched. Germline CDR1 reads SGHTS; CDR2 reads YDEGEE. The DNA for the CDR3 is TGTGCCAGCAGCTACCCCGGACTAGCGGGAGGGCCCTTAGATACGCAGTATTTT. It specifies CASSYPGLAGGPLDTQYF.

The rearrangement links TRBV7-2 to TRBJ2-7; TRBD2 agrees at 9 bases. The V gene end was trimmed by 5 bases and the J gene end by 6 bases; junction bases not matched to a gene: 14. Germline CDR1 is SGHTA and CDR2 is FQGNSA. This CDR3 is 16 amino acids long. The CDR3 here is CASSPGRRGGRAEQYF. Written as DNA, the CDR3 is TGTGCCAGCAGCCCGGGGCGGCGGGGGGGCCGCGCCGAGCAGTACTTC.

The chain combines TRBV7-2 with TRBJ1-5; D gene uncertain. Between the trimmed V and J ends, which lost 2 bases and 3 bases, there was a span of 5 bases. Per germline, CDR1 SGHTA and CDR2 FQGNSA. The CDR3 loop spans 13 amino acids. The CDR3 DNA reads as TGTGCCAGCAGCTTAACTCTCAATCAGCCCCAGCATTTT. Translation: CASSLTLNQPQHF.

The chain recombines TRBV18 with TRBJ2-1, with TRBD1 identical over 8 bases. After removal of 1 base from V and 7 bases from J, the junction contained 9 bases not matched to a gene. The CDR3 has 16 residues. CDR1 is KGHSH, CDR2 LQKENI, per germline. In nucleotides, the CDR3 is TGTGCCAGCTCACCACTCCAGGGGACAGGACGAAATGAGCAGTTCTTC. It specifies CASSPLQGTGRNEQFF.

The rearrangement uses TRBV6-1 and TRBJ1-2, with unresolved D. V dropped 6 bases and J dropped 2 bases, with 16 bases sitting between them. This CDR3 region has 15 residues. The germline gives CDR1 MNHNS, CDR2 SASEGT. CDR3 protein: CASRDRSSGNYGYTF. The CDR3 DNA reads TGTGCCAGCAGAGATCGTAGCTCCGGGAACTATGGCTACACCTTC.

This chain links TRBV4-3 with TRBJ2-3, with D possibly matching TRBD1 (5 bases). This CDR3 is built from 13 residues. Between the trimmed V and J ends, which lost 6 bases and 3 bases, there was a span of 10 bases. From germline, CDR1 is LGHNA and CDR2 YSLEER. CDR3 DNA sequence: TGCGCCAGCAGTCCTACAGGAACAGATACGCAGTATTTT. It translates to CASSPTGTDTQYF.

This chain uses TRBV9 with TRBJ2-1, with TRBD2 as a possible D gene (7 bases). The CDR3 is made up of 14 amino acids. Germline values: CDR1 SGDLS, CDR2 YYNGEE. Between the trimmed V and J ends, which lost 6 bases and 6 bases, there was a span of 16 bases. CDR3 coding DNA: TGTGCCAGCACAGACGGAGGGGGGGTCAATGAGCAGTTCTTC. It specifies CASTDGGGVNEQFF.

The V and J genes are TRBV5-4 and TRBJ2-5; tentatively, D is TRBD2 (5 bases). With 1 base removed from V and 4 bases from J, the gap between germline ends came to 20 bases. The CDR3 consists of 17 residues. Germline CDR1 and CDR2: SGHNT and YYREEE (reference sequence). The CDR3 loop is CASSLSTGPGGSETQYF. CDR3 DNA sequence: TGTGCCAGCAGCTTGTCAACCGGACCCGGCGGGTCAGAGACCCAGTACTTC. Drawing the rest from reference TRBV5-4 and TRBJ2-5, the complete variable domain is ETGVTQSPTHLIKTRGQQVTLRCSSQSGHNTVSWYQQALGQGPQFIFQYYREEENGRGNFPPRFSGLQFPNYSSELNVNALELDDSALYLCASSLSTGPGGSETQYFGPGTRLLVL.